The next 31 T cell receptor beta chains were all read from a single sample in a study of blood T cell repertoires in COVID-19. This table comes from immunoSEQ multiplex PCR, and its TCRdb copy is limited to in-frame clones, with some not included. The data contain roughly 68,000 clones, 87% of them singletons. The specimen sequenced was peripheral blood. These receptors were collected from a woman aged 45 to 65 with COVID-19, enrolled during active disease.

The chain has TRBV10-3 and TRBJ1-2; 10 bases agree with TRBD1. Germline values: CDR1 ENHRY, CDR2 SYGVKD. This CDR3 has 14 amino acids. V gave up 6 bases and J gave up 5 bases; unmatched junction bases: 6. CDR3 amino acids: CAIRGTGDAYGYTF. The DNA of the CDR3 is TGTGCCATCAGGGGGACAGGGGACGCGTATGGCTACACCTTC.

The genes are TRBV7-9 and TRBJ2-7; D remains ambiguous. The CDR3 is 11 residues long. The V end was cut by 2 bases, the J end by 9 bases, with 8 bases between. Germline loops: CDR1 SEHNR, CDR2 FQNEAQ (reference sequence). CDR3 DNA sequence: TGTGCCAGCAGCTTAACTGCCGGGCAGTACTTC. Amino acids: CASSLTAGQYF. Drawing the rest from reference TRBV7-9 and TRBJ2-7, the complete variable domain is DTGVSQNPRHKITKRGQNVTFRCDPISEHNRLYWYRQTLGQGPEFLTYFQNEAQLEKSRLLSDRFSAERPKGSFSTLEIQRTEQGDSAMYLCASSLTAGQYFGPGTRLTVT.

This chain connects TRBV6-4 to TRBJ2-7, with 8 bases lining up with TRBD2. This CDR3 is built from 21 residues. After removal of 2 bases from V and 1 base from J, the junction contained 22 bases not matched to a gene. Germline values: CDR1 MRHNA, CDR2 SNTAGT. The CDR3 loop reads CASSDPPGGESGVKGSYEQYF. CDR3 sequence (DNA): TGTGCCAGCAGTGACCCCCCCGGGGGGGAGTCGGGAGTAAAGGGTTCCTACGAGCAGTACTTC.

This chain's CDR3 is CASSLQGLYGGYTF. In nucleotides, the CDR3 is TGTGCCAGCAGTTTACAGGGGCTATATGGGGGCTACACCTTC. This chain connects TRBV28 to TRBJ1-2, with D maybe TRBD1 (6 bases). There are 14 residues in the CDR3. Trimming removed 2 bases from V and 8 bases from J, with 15 bases in between. CDR1 and CDR2 (germline): MDHEN, SYDVKM.

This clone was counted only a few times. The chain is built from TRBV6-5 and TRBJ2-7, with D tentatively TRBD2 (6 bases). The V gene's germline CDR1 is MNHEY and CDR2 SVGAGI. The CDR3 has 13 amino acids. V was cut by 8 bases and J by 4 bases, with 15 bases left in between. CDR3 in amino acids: CASGRFRSYEQYF. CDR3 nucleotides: TGTGCCAGCGGGAGGTTCCGATCTTACGAGCAGTACTTC.

The CDR3 sequence: CASSYRGQGSYEQYF. For the CDR3, the DNA is TGTGCCAGCAGTTACAGAGGACAGGGCTCCTACGAGCAGTACTTC. V and J are TRBV6-5 and TRBJ2-7; 8 bases match TRBD1. CDR1 is MNHEY, CDR2 SVGAGI, per germline. V dropped 2 bases and J dropped 0; count of bases not matched to a gene: 3. The CDR3 consists of 15 residues.

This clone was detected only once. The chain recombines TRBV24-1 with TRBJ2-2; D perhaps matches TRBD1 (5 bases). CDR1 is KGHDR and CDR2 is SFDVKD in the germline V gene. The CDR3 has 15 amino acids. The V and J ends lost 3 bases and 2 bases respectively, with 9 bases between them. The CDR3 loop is CATSDVRENTGELFF. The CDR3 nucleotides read TGTGCCACCAGTGATGTCAGGGAAAACACCGGGGAGCTGTTTTTT.

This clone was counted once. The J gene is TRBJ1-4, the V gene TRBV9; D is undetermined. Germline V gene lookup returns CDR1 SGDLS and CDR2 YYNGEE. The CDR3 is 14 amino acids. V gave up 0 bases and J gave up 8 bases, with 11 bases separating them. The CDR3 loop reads CASSVDMIKEKLFF. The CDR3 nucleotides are TGTGCCAGCAGCGTAGACATGATTAAGGAAAAACTGTTTTTT.

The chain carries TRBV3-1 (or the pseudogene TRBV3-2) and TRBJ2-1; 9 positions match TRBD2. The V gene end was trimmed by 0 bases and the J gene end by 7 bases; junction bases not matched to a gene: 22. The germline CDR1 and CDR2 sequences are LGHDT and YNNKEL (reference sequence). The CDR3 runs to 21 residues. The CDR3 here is CASSQDLGLAGRNTLLNEQFF. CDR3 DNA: TGTGCCAGCAGCCAAGATCTCGGGCTAGCGGGACGAAACACCCTCTTGAATGAGCAGTTCTTC.

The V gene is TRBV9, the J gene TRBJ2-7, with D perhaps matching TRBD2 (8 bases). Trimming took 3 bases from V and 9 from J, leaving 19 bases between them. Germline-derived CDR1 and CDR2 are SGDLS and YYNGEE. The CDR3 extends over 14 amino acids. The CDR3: CASSEGAASGRQYF. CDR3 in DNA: TGTGCCAGCAGCGAGGGGGCGGCTAGCGGGCGGCAGTACTTC.

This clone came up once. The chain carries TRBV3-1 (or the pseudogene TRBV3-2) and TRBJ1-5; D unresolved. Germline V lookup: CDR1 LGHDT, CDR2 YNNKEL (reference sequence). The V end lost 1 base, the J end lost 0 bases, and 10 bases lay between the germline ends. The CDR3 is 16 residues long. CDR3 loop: CASSQAPLSSNQPQHF. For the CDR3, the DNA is TGTGCCAGCAGCCAAGCCCCACTCTCTAGCAATCAGCCCCAGCATTTT.

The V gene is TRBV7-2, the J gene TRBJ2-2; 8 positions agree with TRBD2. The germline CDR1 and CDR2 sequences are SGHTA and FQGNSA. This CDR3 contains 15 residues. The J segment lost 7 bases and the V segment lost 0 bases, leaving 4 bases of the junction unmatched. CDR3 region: CASSLARGGIGELFF. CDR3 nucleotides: TGTGCCAGCAGCTTAGCTCGGGGGGGGATCGGGGAGCTGTTTTTT.

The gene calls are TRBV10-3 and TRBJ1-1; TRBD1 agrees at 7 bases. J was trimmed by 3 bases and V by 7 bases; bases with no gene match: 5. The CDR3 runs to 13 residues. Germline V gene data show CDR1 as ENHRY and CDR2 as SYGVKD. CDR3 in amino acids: CAITGTAHTEAFF. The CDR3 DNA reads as TGTGCCATCACAGGGACAGCCCACACTGAAGCTTTCTTT.

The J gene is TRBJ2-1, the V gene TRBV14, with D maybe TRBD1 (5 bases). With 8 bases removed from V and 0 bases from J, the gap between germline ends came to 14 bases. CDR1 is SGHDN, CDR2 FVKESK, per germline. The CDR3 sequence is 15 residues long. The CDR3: CASSRTFSSYNEQFF. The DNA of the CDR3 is TGTGCCAGCTCAAGGACATTCAGCTCCTACAATGAGCAGTTCTTC.

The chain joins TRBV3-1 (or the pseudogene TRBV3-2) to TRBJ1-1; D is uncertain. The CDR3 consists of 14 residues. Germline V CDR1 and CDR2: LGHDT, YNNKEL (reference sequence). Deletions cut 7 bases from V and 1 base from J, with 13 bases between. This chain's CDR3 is CASTNGGQNTEAFF. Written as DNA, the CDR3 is TGTGCCAGCACAAATGGAGGGCAGAACACTGAAGCTTTCTTT.

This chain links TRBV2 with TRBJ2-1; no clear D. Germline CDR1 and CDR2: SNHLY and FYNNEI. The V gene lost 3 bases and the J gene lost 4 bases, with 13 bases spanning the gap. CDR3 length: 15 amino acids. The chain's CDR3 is CASSDARVIYNEQFF. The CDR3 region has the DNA TGTGCCAGCAGTGACGCCCGGGTTATTTACAATGAGCAGTTCTTC.

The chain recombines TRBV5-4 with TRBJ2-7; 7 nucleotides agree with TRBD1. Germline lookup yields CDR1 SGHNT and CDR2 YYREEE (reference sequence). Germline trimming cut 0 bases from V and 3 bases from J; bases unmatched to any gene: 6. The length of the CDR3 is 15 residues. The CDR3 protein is CASSLGTGQYYEQYF. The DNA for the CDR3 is TGTGCCAGCAGCTTGGGGACAGGCCAATACTACGAGCAGTACTTC. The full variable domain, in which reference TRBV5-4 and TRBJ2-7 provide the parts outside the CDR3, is ETGVTQSPTHLIKTRGQQVTLRCSSQSGHNTVSWYQQALGQGPQFIFQYYREEENGRGNFPPRFSGLQFPNYSSELNVNALELDDSALYLCASSLGTGQYYEQYFGPGTRLTVT.

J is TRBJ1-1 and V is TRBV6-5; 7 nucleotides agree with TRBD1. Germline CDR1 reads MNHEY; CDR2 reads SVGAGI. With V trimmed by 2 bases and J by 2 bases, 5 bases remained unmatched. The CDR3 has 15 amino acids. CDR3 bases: TGTGCCAGCAGTTACGCGACAGGGATCAACACTGAAGCTTTCTTT. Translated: CASSYATGINTEAFF.

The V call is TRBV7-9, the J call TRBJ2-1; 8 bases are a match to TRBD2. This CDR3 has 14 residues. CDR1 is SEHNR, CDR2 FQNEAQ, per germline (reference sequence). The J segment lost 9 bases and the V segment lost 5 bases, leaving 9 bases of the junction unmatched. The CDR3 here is CASSLGLVSVEQFF. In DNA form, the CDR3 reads TGTGCCAGCAGCCTGGGACTAGTTAGTGTTGAGCAGTTCTTC.

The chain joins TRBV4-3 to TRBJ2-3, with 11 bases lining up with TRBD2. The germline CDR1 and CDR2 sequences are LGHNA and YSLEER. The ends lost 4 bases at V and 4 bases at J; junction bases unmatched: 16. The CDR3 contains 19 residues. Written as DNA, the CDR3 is TGCGCCAGCAGCCGGAGACTAGCGGGACGGGTTGATTCGGCAGATACGCAGTATTTT. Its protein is CASSRRLAGRVDSADTQYF.

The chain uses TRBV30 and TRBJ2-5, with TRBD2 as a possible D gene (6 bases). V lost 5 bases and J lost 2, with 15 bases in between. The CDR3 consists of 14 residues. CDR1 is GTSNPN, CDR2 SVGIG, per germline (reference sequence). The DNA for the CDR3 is TGTGCCTGGGGGGCCGGGAGCCTTCAAGAGACCCAGTACTTC. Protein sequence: CAWGAGSLQETQYF.

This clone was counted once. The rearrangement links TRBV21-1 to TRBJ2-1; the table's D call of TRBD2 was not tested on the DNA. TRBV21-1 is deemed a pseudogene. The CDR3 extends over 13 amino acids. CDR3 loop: CASIPEREHEQFF. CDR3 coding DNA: TGTGCCAGCATCCCGGAGCGGGAGCATGAGCAGTTCTTC.

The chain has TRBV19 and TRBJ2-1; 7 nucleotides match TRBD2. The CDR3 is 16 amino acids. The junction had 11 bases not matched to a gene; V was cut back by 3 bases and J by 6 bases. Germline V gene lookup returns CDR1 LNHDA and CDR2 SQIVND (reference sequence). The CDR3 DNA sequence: TGTGCCAGTAGTATTCCGGCGGGAGTAAAGGGCAATGAGCAGTTCTTC. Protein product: CASSIPAGVKGNEQFF.

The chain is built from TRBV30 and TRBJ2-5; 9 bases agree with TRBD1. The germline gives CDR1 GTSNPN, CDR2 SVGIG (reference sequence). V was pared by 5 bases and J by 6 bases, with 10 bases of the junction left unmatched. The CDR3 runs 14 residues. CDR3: CAWDSTGGAKTQYF. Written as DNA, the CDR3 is TGTGCCTGGGACTCAACAGGGGGCGCGAAGACCCAGTACTTC. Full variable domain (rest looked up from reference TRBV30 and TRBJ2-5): SQTIHQWPATLVQPVGSPLSLECTVEGTSNPNLYWYRQAAGRGLQLLFYSVGIGQISSEVPQNLSASRPQDRQFILSSKKLLLSDSGFYLCAWDSTGGAKTQYFGPGTRLLVL.

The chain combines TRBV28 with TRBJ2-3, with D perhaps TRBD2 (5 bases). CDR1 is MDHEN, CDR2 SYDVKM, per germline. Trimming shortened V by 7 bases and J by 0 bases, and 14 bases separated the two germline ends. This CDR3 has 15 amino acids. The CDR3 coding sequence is TGTGCCAGCACCCCTCAGCGGACTAGCACAGATACGCAGTATTTT. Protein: CASTPQRTSTDTQYF. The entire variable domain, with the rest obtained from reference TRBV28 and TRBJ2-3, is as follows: DVKVTQSSRYLVKRTGEKVFLECVQDMDHENMFWYRQDPGLGLRLIYFSYDVKMKEKGDIPEGYSVSREKKERFSLILESASTNQTSMYLCASTPQRTSTDTQYFGPGTRLTVL.

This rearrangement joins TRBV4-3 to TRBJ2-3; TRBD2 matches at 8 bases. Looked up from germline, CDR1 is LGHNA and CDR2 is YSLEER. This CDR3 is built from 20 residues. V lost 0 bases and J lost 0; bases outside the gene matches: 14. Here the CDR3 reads CASSQDLTSGSTASTDTQYF. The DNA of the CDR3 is TGCGCCAGCAGCCAAGATCTAACAAGCGGGAGTACCGCTAGCACAGATACGCAGTATTTT.

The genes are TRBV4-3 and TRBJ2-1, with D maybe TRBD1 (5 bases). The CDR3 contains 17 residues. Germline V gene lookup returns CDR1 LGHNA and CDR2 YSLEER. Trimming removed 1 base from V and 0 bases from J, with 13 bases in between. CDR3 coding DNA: TGCGCCAGCAGCCAAGTTTTGGTTACAGGCTCCTACAATGAGCAGTTCTTC. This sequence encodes CASSQVLVTGSYNEQFF.

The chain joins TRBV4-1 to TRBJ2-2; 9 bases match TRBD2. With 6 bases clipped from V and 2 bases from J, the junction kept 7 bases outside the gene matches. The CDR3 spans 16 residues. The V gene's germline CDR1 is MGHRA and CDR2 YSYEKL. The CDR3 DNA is TGCGCCAGCAGTGGAGCGGGAGGACCTAACACCGGGGAGCTGTTTTTT. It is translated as CASSGAGGPNTGELFF.

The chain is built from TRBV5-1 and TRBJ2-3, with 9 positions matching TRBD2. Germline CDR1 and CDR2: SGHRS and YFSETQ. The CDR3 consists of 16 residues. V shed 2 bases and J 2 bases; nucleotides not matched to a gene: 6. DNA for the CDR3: TGCGCCAGCAGCTTCCTTAGCGGGAGTCTCACAGATACGCAGTATTTT. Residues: CASSFLSGSLTDTQYF. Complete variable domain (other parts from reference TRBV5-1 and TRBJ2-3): KAGVTQTPRYLIKTRGQQVTLSCSPISGHRSVSWYQQTPGQGLQFLFEYFSETQRNKGNFPGRFSGRQFSNSRSEMNVSTLELGDSALYLCASSFLSGSLTDTQYFGPGTRLTVL.

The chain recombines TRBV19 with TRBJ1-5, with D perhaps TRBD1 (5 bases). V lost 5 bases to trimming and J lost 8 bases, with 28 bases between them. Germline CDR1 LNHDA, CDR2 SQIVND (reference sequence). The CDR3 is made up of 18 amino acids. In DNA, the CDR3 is TGTGCCAGTAGTGCCGGCGGAGGGACTAATCCTTCCGGGAAGCCCCAGCATTTT. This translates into CASSAGGGTNPSGKPQHF.

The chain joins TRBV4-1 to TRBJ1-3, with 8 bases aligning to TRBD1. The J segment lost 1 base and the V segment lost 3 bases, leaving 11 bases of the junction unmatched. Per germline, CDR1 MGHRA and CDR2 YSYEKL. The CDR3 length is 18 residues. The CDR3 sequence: CASSQTETQGASGNTIYF. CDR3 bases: TGCGCCAGCAGCCAGACAGAGACTCAGGGGGCTTCTGGAAACACCATATATTTT.